The sequence of this T cell receptor beta chain was determined in a study of blood T cell repertoires in COVID-19. V gave up 7 bases and J gave up 2 bases; unmatched junction bases: 9. This CDR3 comprises 14 residues. Germline V lookup: CDR1 SQVTM, CDR2 ANQGSEA. Under the authors' procedure: It was from reference gene primer amplification that nucleated cell counts were estimated. Sequencing used immunoSEQ multiplex PCR; TCRdb keeps in-frame clones, though not all of them. The V and J calls and the clone size are those of that table, but D and trimming were determined from the DNA. Here the sample spans some 220,000 clones, roughly 85% being singletons.

The sequencing sample was made of peripheral blood. The rearrangement links TRBV29-1 to TRBJ2-5, with TRBD1 matching 8 bases. The clonotype comes from a woman aged 65 to 85 with COVID-19, enrolled during active disease. As DNA, the CDR3 is TGCAGCGGGTCGACAGGGGTTGGGCAAGAGACCCAGTACTTC. It encodes CSGSTGVGQETQYF.